This T cell receptor (beta chain) was observed in a study of long-term antiretroviral therapy in people with HIV. There were no participants with HIV treated outside the United States. Sequencing used immunoSEQ v3.0 at survey level. Profiling relied on immunoSEQ multiplex PCR, and the TCRdb table lists in-frame clones only, not all of them. Of tens of thousands of clones in the sample, 95% were seen once. As to this clone: Its antigen is still unknown.

CDR1 and CDR2 from the germline V gene are MDHEN and SYDVKM. V lost 6 bases and J 1 base, leaving 14 bases between the germline ends. This CDR3 spans 15 amino acids. Study results and caveats: Records did not include ART adherence, viral resistance or therapy changes. Comparison with controls showed narrower CDR3 length ranges in HIV repertoires.

The receptor's source is a man in his forties or fifties with HIV. The input for sequencing was unsorted PBMCs, taken 5.3 years after starting antiretroviral therapy. The chain recombines TRBV28 with TRBJ2-3, with D unclear. Written as DNA, the CDR3 is TGTGCCAGCAGCCTTAGTTCGATGGGCACAGATACGCAGTATTTT. Translation gives CASSLSSMGTDTQYF.